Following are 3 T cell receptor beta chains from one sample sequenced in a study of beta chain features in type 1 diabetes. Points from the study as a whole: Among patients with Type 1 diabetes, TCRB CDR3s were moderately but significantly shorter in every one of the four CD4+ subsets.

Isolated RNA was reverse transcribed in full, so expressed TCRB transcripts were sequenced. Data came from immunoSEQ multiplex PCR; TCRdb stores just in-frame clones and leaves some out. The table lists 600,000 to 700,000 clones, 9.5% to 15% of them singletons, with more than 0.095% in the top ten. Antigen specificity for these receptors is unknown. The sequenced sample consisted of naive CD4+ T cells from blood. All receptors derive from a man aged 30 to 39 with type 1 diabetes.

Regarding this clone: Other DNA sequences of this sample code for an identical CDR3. The CDR3 region has the DNA TGTGCCTGGAGTGTAGATGGGAATCAGCCCCAGCATTTT. Encoded protein: CAWSVDGNQPQHF. The chain couples TRBV30 to TRBJ1-5; no clear D. V shed 0 bases and J shed 4 bases, with 7 bases lying between them. The CDR3 extends over 13 amino acids. Looked up from germline, CDR1 is GTSNPN and CDR2 is SVGIG (reference sequence).

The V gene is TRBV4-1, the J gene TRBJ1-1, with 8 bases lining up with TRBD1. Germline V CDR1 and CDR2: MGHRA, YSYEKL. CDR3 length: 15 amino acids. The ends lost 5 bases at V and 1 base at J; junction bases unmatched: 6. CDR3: CASSELGQGNTEAFF. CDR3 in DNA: TGCGCCAGCAGCGAATTAGGACAGGGGAACACTGAAGCTTTCTTT.

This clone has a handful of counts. CDR3 in DNA: TGTGCCAGCAGCGTCTTGACAGGGGGCAAAGAGACCCAGTACTTC. Its translation: CASSVLTGGKETQYF. The chain combines TRBV9 with TRBJ2-5; 10 bases fit TRBD1. CDR3 length: 15 amino acids. The trim removed 2 bases at V and 3 bases at J, leaving 4 bases unmatched. CDR1 is SGDLS and CDR2 is YYNGEE in the germline V gene.